This TCR beta chain was found in a study of T cell repertoires in cytomegalovirus infection. For the study at large: Shared public TCR beta signatures pointed to both CMV infection and a matching HLA type. Findings and limits, study-wide: Within the response measured ex vivo, HLA-C-restricted CMV-specific TCR beta clonotypes were dominant. Summed frequency of shared TCR beta families picked out CMV carriers who also had the relevant HLA.

Germline V CDR1 and CDR2: DFQATT, SNEGSKA (reference sequence). CDR3 length equals 15 residues. The J segment lost 6 bases and the V segment lost 2 bases, leaving 6 bases of the junction unmatched. This clonotype was seen a few times. Antigen: not known. TCRdb processed the reads anew with MiXCR; each CDR3 protein has one entry. The sample includes fewer than 550,000 distinct CDR3 sequences, about 11% of them seen just once. This TCR derives from a human donor in good health (CMV status not recorded). Some clones in this sample may be carry-over from other donors' samples. The V call is TRBV20-1, the J call TRBJ2-3, with 12 bases that match TRBD2. Sequenced sample: PBMCs. CDR3 in amino acids: CSARKTSGSSDTQYF. The CDR3 DNA reads TGCAGTGCTAGAAAGACTAGCGGGAGTAGTGATACGCAGTATTTT.